This T cell receptor (beta chain) came from a study of tumor-infiltrating lymphocytes in primary liver carcinoma (dated by TCRdb to 2016 to 2017). As for the study more broadly: Four to six patients with histopathologically diagnosed primary liver carcinoma underwent surgical resection in China between November 2015 and March 2016. Hepatocellular carcinoma (four) or combined HCC and intrahepatic cholangiocarcinoma (one) was present in the five patients, who were three men and two women aged 30 to 69 years. The tumors of the five patients were staged as T1-T3 N0M0, with maximum diameters ranging from 4.2 to 10 cm. Roughly 3.5 to 8 million productive TCRbeta reads were obtained per sample, and no significant difference in read depth was found between tissue types. Across five regions of each liver tumor, along with adjacent normal tissue and blood, the study brought together TCRbeta repertoire sequencing, expression microarrays and whole-exome sequencing. A total of about 35 specimens from 5 patients, comprising some 25 tumor regions, 5 adjacent noncancerous liver tissues and 5 peripheral blood samples, were covered by TCRbeta repertoire sequencing. Technical replicate repertoires showed high reproducibility, with mean shared-clone rates approximately 0.87 and correlation coefficients above 0.95. The investigation overall reported the following: Since the samples were bulk and unsorted, there was no way to compare CD4+ and CD8+ T cell repertoires. Because only the TCR beta chain was sequenced and unpaired alpha chains were not captured, true repertoire diversity is likely underestimated. Repertoire overlap was higher between tumor regions (mean about 36%) than tumor-adjacent (approximately 17%) or tumor-blood (14%) pairs, consistent with antigen-driven expansion. With just 4 or 5 patients in the study, the authors point out that the findings should be validated in a larger study. Compared with blood, tumors had a significantly larger share of the repertoire taken up by the top 250 clones (p = 0.039).

RNA from unsorted whole blood was extracted with TRIzol reagent, and germline DNA was obtained with the DNeasy Blood & Tissue kit. Patients had chronic HBV infection and were treatment-naive at sampling. Before surgery, 3 to 5 milliliters of peripheral blood were collected into K2EDTA tubes. Starting from approximately 500 ng total RNA, TCRbeta-specific cDNA was produced by reverse transcription with a constant-region primer and ProtoScript II reverse transcriptase. The TCRbeta libraries were prepared through three rounds of nested multiplex PCR following a slightly modified ARM-PCR procedure. Sample barcodes and Illumina adapters were added in a final 25-cycle PCR using Deep VentR polymerase. Before sequencing, amplicons of 200-500 bp were purified from gel using a QIAquick gel extraction kit. An Illumina HiSeq 2500 was used to sequence the TCRbeta amplicons with 250-bp paired-end reads. Regarding the original processing steps: Reads were quality-trimmed with Trimmomatic v0.33, and paired reads were merged with FLASH v1.2.11 to recover full CDR3 sequences. MiGEC v1.2.1b assigned V, D and J germline segments to the rearranged TCRbeta sequences. VDJtools v1.0.0 computed clonotype statistics and Shannon-Wiener diversity indices. Except for diversity analysis, only the 250 most abundant clonotypes of each sample were used in subsequent analyses to reduce sampling bias. TCRdb reanalyzed the raw reads on its own, using fastp at Q25 for trimming and MiXCR for clone calling, and kept in-frame beta chains. Each entry is one CDR3 protein sequence, shown with its most common DNA and genes. The V and J calls were determined by TCRdb, not by the authors. This sample lists around 330,000 distinct CDR3 sequences; 58% were detected once. The biggest ten clones account for about a sixth of the sample.

A word on this clonotype: Its antigen is not yet known. At one boundary the junction diverges from the germline segment, which might be a read error.

The sequencing input was peripheral blood. The TCR sequence derives from a woman aged 25 to 39 with primary liver carcinoma and hepatitis B virus infection.

The DNA sequence reads TGTGCCAGCAGCCCTAAGACAGGGGGCCGGGGAGAGGCCCAGTACTTC. It codes for CASSPKTGGRGEAQYF. The V and J genes are TRBV12-3 or TRBV12-4 and TRBJ2-5; the central 10 bases match TRBD1. The CDR3 runs 16 amino acids, cysteine and phenylalanine included. Only the CDR3 portion is preserved as DNA: 48 bases, with reading frame beginning at the first base.